This T cell receptor (beta chain) appears in the sequencing data of a study of blood T cell repertoires in COVID-19 (dated by TCRdb to 2020 to 2021). General notes on the study: Collaborator samples came from the United States, Italy and Spain and covered acute and convalescent phases of COVID-19. The material from the prospective study consisted of cDNA or gDNA derived from T cells, B-cell-depleted T cells, or PBMCs. Subjects who had been exposed to COVID-19, were actively infected with it, or had recovered from it provided the deeply sampled blood TCRbeta repertoires that made up the dataset. The repertoires were released in a freely available public database intended as a resource for research on the immune response to SARS-CoV-2. The samples were drawn from the first 160 participants of the ongoing ImmuneRACE study and from more than 1,000 subjects provided by 6 global collaborators. A de-identified subject ID, COVID-19 status, age in years and sex were almost always included in the sample metadata. Where available, HLA class I and class II types were obtained from metadata supplied by the sample provider rather than from assay-based typing. Results and caveats for the whole study, not just this receptor: Clinical and demographic metadata were provided uncurated, with the amount varying by source and participant.

At one collaborating source in Seattle, patients were enrolled during active infection and were followed longitudinally through the course of disease. Each collaborating institution followed its own protocols to collect whole blood in K2EDTA tubes. For TCRbeta analysis, collaborator samples were shipped as frozen whole blood, as isolated PBMCs, or as DNA extracted from either sample type. Comment on this clone: Its antigen is still unknown. Per-base quality was not reported, and no clone a single base away is much larger than it.

From the cysteine through the phenylalanine, the CDR3 covers 13 amino acids. Of all the DNA, just the CDR3 is kept, 39 bases in frame from base 1. V is reduced by 6 bases and J by 5 bases, leaving a spacing of 14 bases between them. CDR1 DFQATT and CDR2 SNEGSKA are derived from the germline V gene (reference sequence). TCRbeta CDR3 regions were amplified from genomic DNA by means of the immunoSEQ Assay, a bias-controlled multiplex PCR. The published analysis was carried out like this. Nucleated cell counts per sample were estimated from amplification of reference gene primers within the assay. To quantify the absolute abundance of each unique TCRbeta CDR3 rearrangement, sequence reads were collapsed and filtered. For each sample, productive Simpson clonality was calculated as the square root of Simpson's diversity index across productive rearrangements. TCRdb mirrors the immuneACCESS table, restricted to in-frame sequences. Some clones are absent from its copies; in checked studies, under half trace to an unresolved V gene, and the reason for the others is unknown. Clonal size and the V and J genes are those of that table, whereas D and trimming came from the DNA. This sample comprises more than 85,000 clones, about nine tenths of them detected only once. Around 2% of the sample rests with the top ten.

This TCR came from a woman in her 50s with COVID-19, enrolled during active disease. The V and J genes are TRBV20-1 and TRBJ2-1, with TRBD1 tentatively as D gene (6 bases match). The sample consisted of peripheral blood. The nucleotide sequence is given as TGCAGTGCCAGTAGCAGGGGCGACAATGAGCAGTTCTTC. It translates as CSASSRGDNEQFF.